This entry is about one TCR beta chain. Its specific antigen is unknown. Per-base qualities were not stored, and no clone one base away is much larger. Roughly 1.8 micrograms of genomic DNA were extracted from cryopreserved PBMCs for TCR beta library preparation. High-throughput TCR beta sequencing was performed on longitudinal blood samples from CLL patients receiving ibrutinib monotherapy. The patients were enrolled in a single-center, open-label phase 2 trial of ibrutinib monotherapy. This sample stems from a study of cytotoxic CD8 clonotypes in ibrutinib-treated CLL (dated by TCRdb to 2020 to 2022). With regard to the full study: In this cohort, around 14 patients were treatment-naive and approximately twelve were relapsed/refractory, while some 17 had unmutated IGHV. Partial responses were observed in about 25 patients and complete responses in 2; after a median follow-up of around 68 months, remission was maintained in roughly 14 patients and progression was observed in roughly twelve. Response samples were taken after a median of approximately 13 months on treatment, ranging from roughly 6 to 36 months. Samples averaged 255,043 productive templates and 94,082 productive rearrangements. Of the 90 or so participants in the trial, about two dozen had longitudinal samples available. Cryopreserved peripheral blood mononuclear cells were collected at three points: before therapy, at response, and at either sustained remission or disease progression. All remission and progressive disease samples were collected while patients were still receiving ibrutinib.

Findings and caveats that apply to the study as a whole: Baseline clonality was found to be higher than that of age-matched healthy donors and was strongly correlated with circulating CD8+ T-cell counts. Lymph node repertoires were not examined, and the timing of sampling was not matched between patients in sustained remission and those whose disease progressed. Clonality rose at ibrutinib response, remained stable during sustained remission, and dropped back toward baseline at progression. Public clonotypes were rare and either contracted or stayed stable during treatment, and the rise in clonality at ibrutinib response reflected the expansion of private clonotypes.

A MiSeq instrument was used for deep resolution sequencing, which targeted depths ranging from 1 in 1 million up to 1 in 200,000 T cells, with coverage averaging 10x for each clonotype. The immunoSEQ hsTCRB Kit was used to generate the TCR beta libraries. Turning to the authors' computational methods: The data were analyzed with ImmunoSEQ Analyzer and ImmunoSEQ Data Assistant, and V, D and J gene assignments followed IMGT definitions. Clonality, which ranges from 0 to 1, was calculated as one minus the normalized Shannon entropy of productive rearrangement frequencies. Only overrepresented clonotypes making up at least 0.05% of each patient's repertoire were included in the public clonotype analysis. Thirteen age-matched healthy donor repertoires from immuneACCESS were used as controls for clonality. The immuneACCESS repertoire file appears here via TCRdb, limited to in-frame rearrangements. These files lack a portion of the clones; in checked studies, under half of the deficit traces to unresolved V genes, and the cause of the others is not known. V and J calls and clone size are as listed in that table; D and trimming were resolved from the DNA. Recorded for this sample are about 140,000 clones; around 81% of them occurred a single time. The biggest ten clones account for 7.5% to 9% of the sample.

The CDR3 runs 14 amino acids, cysteine and phenylalanine included. Here the CDR3 DNA is all that survives: 42 bases in frame from base 1. The junction shows trimming of 7 bases on V and 1 base on J, plus 15 bases between the germline ends. The germline V gene provides CDR1 SQVTM and CDR2 ANQGSEA. The chain was built from TRBV29-1 and TRBJ2-3; the D segment could be TRBD2, given 7 matching bases. The TCR comes from a human donor with chronic lymphocytic leukemia. The input for sequencing was PBMCs, taken after 36 months of ibrutinib treatment. The nucleotides read TGCAGCGGGGGAGGGGGAGTAGGCACAGATACGCAGTATTTT. Translated, this gives CSGGGGVGTDTQYF.